Described below is a single T cell receptor (beta chain) sequence and its context. These data belong to a study of T-cell reconstitution after alpha-beta-depleted transplantation in children. Unique molecular identifiers were used in preparing the TCRbeta library. One entry per CDR3 protein, called by TCRdb with MiXCR from the PCR reads. The table has about 690,000 distinct CDR3 sequences, around 16% seen once. CDR3 length: 16 amino acids. V lost 3 bases and J lost 0, with 12 bases in between. CDR1 MNHEY and CDR2 SMNVEV come from the germline V gene (reference sequence). The source is a human donor who donated a stem cell graft to a child with acute myeloid leukemia. This specimen was PBMCs from the stem cell graft donor, taken from the stem cell graft. This chain uses TRBV27 with TRBJ2-1, with D perhaps TRBD2 (5 bases). The CDR3 DNA reads TGTGCCAGCAGTTTGACCGGGGTCAGCTCCTACAATGAGCAGTTCTTC. It specifies CASSLTGVSSYNEQFF.